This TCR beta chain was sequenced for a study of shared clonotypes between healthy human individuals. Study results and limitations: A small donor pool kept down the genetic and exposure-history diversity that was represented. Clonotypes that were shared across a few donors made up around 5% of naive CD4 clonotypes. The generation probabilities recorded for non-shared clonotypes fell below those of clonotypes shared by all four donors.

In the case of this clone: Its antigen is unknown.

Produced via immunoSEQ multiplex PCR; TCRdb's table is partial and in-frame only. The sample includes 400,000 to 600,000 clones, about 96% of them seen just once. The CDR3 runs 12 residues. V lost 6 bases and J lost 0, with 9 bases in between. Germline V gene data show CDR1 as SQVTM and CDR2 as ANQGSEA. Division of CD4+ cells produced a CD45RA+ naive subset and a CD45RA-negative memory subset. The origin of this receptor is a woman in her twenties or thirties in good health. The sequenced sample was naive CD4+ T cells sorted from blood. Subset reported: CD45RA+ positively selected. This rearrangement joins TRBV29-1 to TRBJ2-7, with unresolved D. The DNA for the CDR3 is TGCAGCGTAAGAAATTACTCCTACGAGCAGTACTTC. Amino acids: CSVRNYSYEQYF.